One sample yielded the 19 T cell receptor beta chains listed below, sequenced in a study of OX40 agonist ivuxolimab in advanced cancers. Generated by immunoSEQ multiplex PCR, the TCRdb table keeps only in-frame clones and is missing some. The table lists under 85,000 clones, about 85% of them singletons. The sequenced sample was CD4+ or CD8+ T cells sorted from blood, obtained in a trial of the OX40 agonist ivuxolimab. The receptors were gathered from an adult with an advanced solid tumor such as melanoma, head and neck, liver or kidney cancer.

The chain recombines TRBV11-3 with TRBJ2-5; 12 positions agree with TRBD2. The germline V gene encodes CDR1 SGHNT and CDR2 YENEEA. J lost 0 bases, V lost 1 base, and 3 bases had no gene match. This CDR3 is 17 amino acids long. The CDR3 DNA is TGTGCCAGCAGCTTAGGAGGACTAGCGGGGCACCAAGAGACCCAGTACTTC. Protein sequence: CASSLGGLAGHQETQYF.

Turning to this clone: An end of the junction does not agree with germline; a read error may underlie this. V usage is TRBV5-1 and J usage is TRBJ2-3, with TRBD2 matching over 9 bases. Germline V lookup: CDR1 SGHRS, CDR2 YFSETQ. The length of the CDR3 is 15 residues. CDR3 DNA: TGCGCCAGCAGCCAAAATAGCGGGAGCATAGATACGCAGTATTTT. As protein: CASSQNSGSIDTQYF.

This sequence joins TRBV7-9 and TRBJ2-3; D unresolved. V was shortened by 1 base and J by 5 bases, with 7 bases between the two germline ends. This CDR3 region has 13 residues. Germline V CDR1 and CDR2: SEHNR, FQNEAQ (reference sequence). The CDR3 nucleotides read TGTGCCAGCAGCTTAGGAGTGAGAGATACGCAGTATTTT. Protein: CASSLGVRDTQYF.

The CDR3 DNA sequence: TGTGCCAGCAGTTTTCACCTGGGCAGGGGGCTTGAGCAGTTCTTC. Protein: CASSFHLGRGLEQFF. The rearrangement uses TRBV28 and TRBJ2-1; 8 bases line up with TRBD1. The CDR3 runs to 15 residues. Germline lookup yields CDR1 MDHEN and CDR2 SYDVKM. Trimming cost V 3 bases and J 9 bases; bases outside gene matches: 10.

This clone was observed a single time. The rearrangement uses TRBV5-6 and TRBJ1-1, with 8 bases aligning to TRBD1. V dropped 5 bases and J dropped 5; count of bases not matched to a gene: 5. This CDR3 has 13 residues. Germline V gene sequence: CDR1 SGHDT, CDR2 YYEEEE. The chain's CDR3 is CASSQGASTEAFF. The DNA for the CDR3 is TGTGCCAGCAGTCAGGGGGCAAGTACTGAAGCTTTCTTT.

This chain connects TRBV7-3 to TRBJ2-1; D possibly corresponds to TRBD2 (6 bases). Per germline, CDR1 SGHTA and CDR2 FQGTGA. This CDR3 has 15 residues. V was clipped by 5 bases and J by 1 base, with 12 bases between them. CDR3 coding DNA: TGTGCCAGCAGCCTACAACTAGCTTCCTACAATGAGCAGTTCTTC. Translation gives CASSLQLASYNEQFF. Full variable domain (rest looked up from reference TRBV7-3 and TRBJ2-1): GAGVSQTPSNKVTEKGKYVELRCDPISGHTALYWYRQSLGQGPEFLIYFQGTGAADDSGLPNDRFFAVRPEGSVSTLKIQRTERGDSAVYLCASSLQLASYNEQFFGPGTRLTVL.

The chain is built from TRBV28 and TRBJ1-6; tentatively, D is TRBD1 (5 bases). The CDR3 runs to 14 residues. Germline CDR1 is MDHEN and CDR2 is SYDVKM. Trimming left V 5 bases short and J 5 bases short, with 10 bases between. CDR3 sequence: CASSLGLNNSPLHF. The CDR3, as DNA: TGTGCCAGCAGTCTGGGACTGAATAATTCACCCCTCCACTTT.

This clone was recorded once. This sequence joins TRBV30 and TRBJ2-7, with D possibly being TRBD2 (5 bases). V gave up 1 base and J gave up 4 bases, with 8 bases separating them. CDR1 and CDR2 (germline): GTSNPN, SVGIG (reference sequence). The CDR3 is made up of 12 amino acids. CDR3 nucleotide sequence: TGTGCCTGGAGTGGGAGGTGGTACGAGCAGTACTTC. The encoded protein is CAWSGRWYEQYF.

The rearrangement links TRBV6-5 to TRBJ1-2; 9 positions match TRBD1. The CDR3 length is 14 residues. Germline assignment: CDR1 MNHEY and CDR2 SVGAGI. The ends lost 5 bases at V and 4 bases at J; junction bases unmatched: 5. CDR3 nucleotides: TGTGCCAGCAGTCGGACAGGGGAAGGCTATGGCTACACCTTC. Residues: CASSRTGEGYGYTF.

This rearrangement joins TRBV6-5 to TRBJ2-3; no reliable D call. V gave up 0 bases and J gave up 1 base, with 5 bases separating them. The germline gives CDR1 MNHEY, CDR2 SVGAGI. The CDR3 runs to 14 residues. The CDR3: CASSYSRGTDTQYF. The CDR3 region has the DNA TGTGCCAGCAGTTACTCCCGGGGCACAGATACGCAGTATTTT.

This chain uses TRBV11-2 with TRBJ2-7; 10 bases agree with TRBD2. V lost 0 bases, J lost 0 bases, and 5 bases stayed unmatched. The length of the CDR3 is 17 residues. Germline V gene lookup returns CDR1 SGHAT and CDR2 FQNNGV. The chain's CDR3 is CASSLDSRTSGSYEQYF. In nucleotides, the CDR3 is TGTGCCAGCAGCTTAGATTCTAGGACTAGCGGCTCCTACGAGCAGTACTTC.

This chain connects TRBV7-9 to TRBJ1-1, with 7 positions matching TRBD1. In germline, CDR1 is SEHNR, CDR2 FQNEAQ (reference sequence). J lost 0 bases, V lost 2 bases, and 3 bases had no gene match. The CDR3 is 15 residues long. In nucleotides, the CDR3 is TGTGCCAGCAGCTTACAGACAGGGCTGAACACTGAAGCTTTCTTT. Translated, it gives CASSLQTGLNTEAFF.

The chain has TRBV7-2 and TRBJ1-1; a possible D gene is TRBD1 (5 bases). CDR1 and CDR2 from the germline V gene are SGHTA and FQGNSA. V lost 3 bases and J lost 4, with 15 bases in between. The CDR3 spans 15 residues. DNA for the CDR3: TGTGCCAGCAGCTTGAGGTCGGCAGGGAGCACTGAAGCTTTCTTT. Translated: CASSLRSAGSTEAFF.

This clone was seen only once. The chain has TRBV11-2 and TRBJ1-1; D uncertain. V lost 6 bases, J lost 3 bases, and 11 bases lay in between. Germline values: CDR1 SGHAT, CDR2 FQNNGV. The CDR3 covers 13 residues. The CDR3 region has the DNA TGTGCCAGCAGTCCAGGACGGTACACTGAAGCTTTCTTT. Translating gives CASSPGRYTEAFF.

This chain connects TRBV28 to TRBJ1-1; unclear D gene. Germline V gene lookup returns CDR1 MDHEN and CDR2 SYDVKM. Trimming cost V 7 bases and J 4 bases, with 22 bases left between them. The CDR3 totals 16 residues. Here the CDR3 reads CASTYRSSKGSTEAFF. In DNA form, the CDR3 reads TGTGCCAGCACTTACCGAAGTTCGAAAGGGTCCACTGAAGCTTTCTTT. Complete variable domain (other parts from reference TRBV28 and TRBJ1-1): DVKVTQSSRYLVKRTGEKVFLECVQDMDHENMFWYRQDPGLGLRLIYFSYDVKMKEKGDIPEGYSVSREKKERFSLILESASTNQTSMYLCASTYRSSKGSTEAFFGQGTRLTVV.

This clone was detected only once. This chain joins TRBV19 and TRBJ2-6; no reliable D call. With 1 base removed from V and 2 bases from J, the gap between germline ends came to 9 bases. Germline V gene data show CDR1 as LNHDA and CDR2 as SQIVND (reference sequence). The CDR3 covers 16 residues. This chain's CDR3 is CASSIAGTPGANVLTF. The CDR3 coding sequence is TGTGCCAGTAGTATAGCTGGAACCCCTGGGGCCAACGTCCTGACTTTC.

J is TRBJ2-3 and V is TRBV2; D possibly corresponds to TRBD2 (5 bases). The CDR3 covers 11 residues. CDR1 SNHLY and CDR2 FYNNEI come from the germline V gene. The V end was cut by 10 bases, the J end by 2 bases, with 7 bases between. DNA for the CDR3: TGTGCCACGGGGATCACAGATACGCAGTATTTT. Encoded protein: CATGITDTQYF.

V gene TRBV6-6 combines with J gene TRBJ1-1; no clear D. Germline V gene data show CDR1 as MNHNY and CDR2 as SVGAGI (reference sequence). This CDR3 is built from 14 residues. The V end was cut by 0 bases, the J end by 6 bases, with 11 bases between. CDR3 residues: CASSYSTSGPEAFF. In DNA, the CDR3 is TGTGCCAGCAGTTACTCTACAAGCGGCCCTGAAGCTTTCTTT.

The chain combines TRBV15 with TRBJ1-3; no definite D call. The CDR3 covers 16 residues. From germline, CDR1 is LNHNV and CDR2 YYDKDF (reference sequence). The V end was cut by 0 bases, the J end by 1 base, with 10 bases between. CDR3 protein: CATSRDFGRSGNTIYF. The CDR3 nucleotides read TGTGCCACCAGCAGAGACTTCGGGCGATCTGGAAACACCATATATTTT.